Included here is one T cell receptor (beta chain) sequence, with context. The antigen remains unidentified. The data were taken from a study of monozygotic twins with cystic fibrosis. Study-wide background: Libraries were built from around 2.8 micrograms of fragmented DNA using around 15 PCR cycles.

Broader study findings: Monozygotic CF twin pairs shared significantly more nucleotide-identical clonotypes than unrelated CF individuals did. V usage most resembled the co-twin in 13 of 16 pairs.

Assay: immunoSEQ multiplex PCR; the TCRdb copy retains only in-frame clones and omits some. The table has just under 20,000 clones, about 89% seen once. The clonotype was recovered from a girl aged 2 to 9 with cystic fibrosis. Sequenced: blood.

The CDR3 DNA reads TGTGCCAGCAGCTTATCAGTGCGTTCTGGGGCCAACGTCCTGACTTTC. Translated, it gives CASSLSVRSGANVLTF. The chain employs TRBV7-6 and TRBJ2-6; D uncertain. This CDR3 region has 16 residues. The germline V gene encodes CDR1 SGHVS and CDR2 FNYEAQ. V shed 2 bases and J shed 1 base, with 9 bases lying between them. Together with reference TRBV7-6 and TRBJ2-6, the CDR3 gives the full variable domain: GAGVSQSPRYKVTKRGQDVALRCDPISGHVSLYWYRQALGQGPEFLTYFNYEAQQDKSGLPNDRFSAERPEGSISTLTIQRTEQRDSAMYRCASSLSVRSGANVLTFGAGSRLTVL.